The rows below give T cell receptor beta chains drawn from one sample of a study of blood T cell repertoires in COVID-19. Sequencing used immunoSEQ multiplex PCR; TCRdb keeps in-frame clones, though not all of them. The repertoire holds approximately 70,000 clones, with around nine tenths as singletons. Material for sequencing was peripheral blood. These receptors were taken from a woman aged 55-69 years with acute or convalescent COVID-19. The conserved cysteine and the conserved F or W are not part of the CDR3 here. Fields, in order: V gene, J gene, CDR3 protein.

V gene: TRBV28
J gene: TRBJ2-2
CDR3 protein: ASSLDPGTGGTGELF

V gene: TRBV6-4
J gene: TRBJ2-4
CDR3 protein: ASSLKGAAKNIQY

V gene: TRBV6-5
J gene: TRBJ2-7
CDR3 protein: ASTRGGEQY

V gene: TRBV10-1
J gene: TRBJ1-1
CDR3 protein: ASSTRGPSEAF

V gene: TRBV6-6
J gene: TRBJ1-1
CDR3 protein: ASKGGLRDTEAF

V gene: TRBV2
J gene: TRBJ2-3
CDR3 protein: ASEGETSTDTQY

V gene: TRBV5-4
J gene: TRBJ2-2
CDR3 protein: ASSEASGALGELF

V gene: TRBV4-2
J gene: TRBJ2-5
CDR3 protein: ASSPRGSGGEQETQY

V gene: TRBV19
J gene: TRBJ2-1
CDR3 protein: ASSRLEALSEQF

V gene: TRBV5-5
J gene: TRBJ1-5
CDR3 protein: ASSLEGGVIARQPQH

V gene: TRBV5-5
J gene: TRBJ2-2
CDR3 protein: ASSGRGRGTGELF

V gene: TRBV5-3
J gene: TRBJ2-7
CDR3 protein: ARSTRTGGYPYEQY